The clone carrying this T cell receptor beta chain was seen a few times. The antigen is not known. PCR primers comprised 60 Vbeta and 13 Jbeta primers. In the original analysis: Some 9.9 million shared chains were among about 80 million unique TCR beta chains counted in a later analysis. Profiled with immunoSEQ multiplex PCR; TCRdb holds only in-frame clones, not every one. The DNA gave D and trimming, while V, J and clone size come from that table. The repertoire holds 180,000 or so clones, with about 79% as singletons. This sample was taken from a study of cytomegalovirus exposure and HLA in healthy donors. The study's findings and limits: Earlier analysis looked at TCR beta V segments, and most were productive about 87% or about 30% of the time.

This CDR3 region has 14 residues. The ends lost 2 bases at V and 6 bases at J; junction bases unmatched: 5. Germline values: CDR1 SGDLS, CDR2 YYNGEE. This clonotype originated in a boy aged 2-9 years in good health and CMV-seronegative. V usage is TRBV9 and J usage is TRBJ2-3; 8 nucleotides agree with TRBD2. The specimen was PBMCs. CDR3 region: CASSVGLAGDTQYF. The CDR3 DNA is TGTGCCAGCAGCGTCGGACTAGCAGGGGATACGCAGTATTTT.